The next 14 T cell receptor beta chains were all read from a single sample in a study of T cells in Graves' hyperthyroidism and ophthalmopathy. RNA transcripts served as the template for amplifying TCR beta CDR3 regions. Carried out on the TCR CDR3, a first-round RT-PCR used the HTBI primer set. TCRdb reprocessed the multiplex PCR reads via MiXCR and lists one record per CDR3 protein. The sample holds over 450,000 distinct CDR3 sequences, about 15% seen once. Sequencing input: blood. Receptors were obtained from a woman aged 18-30 years with Graves' ophthalmopathy.

The table lists this clonotype with many counts. J is TRBJ2-1 and V is TRBV28, with 7 bases matching TRBD2. The CDR3 runs 14 residues. Germline lookup yields CDR1 MDHEN and CDR2 SYDVKM. V lost 4 bases to trimming and J lost 4 bases; unmatched junction nucleotides: 4. The CDR3 DNA reads TGTGCCAGCAGTTCCGGGACTACTTACAATGAGCAGTTCTTC. Protein product: CASSSGTTYNEQFF.

This clonotype came up many times. The V and J genes are TRBV5-6 and TRBJ2-3, with D perhaps given as TRBD1 or TRBD2 (5 bases each). V shed 2 bases and J shed 9 bases, with 16 bases lying between them. The CDR3 length is 14 residues. Germline CDR1 is SGHDT and CDR2 is YYEEEE. CDR3 sequence: CASSFTNRDLTQYF. CDR3 bases: TGTGCCAGCAGCTTTACAAACCGGGACCTCACGCAGTATTTT.

This clonotype was seen at least ten times. The rearrangement uses TRBV27 and TRBJ2-1, with 10 bases that match TRBD1. The CDR3 extends over 15 amino acids. The V and J ends lost 3 bases and 9 bases, in that order; junction bases with no gene match: 8. Per germline, CDR1 MNHEY and CDR2 SMNVEV (reference sequence). The CDR3 spells CASSFYRDRGTEQFF. CDR3 nucleotide sequence: TGTGCCAGCAGTTTTTACCGGGACAGGGGAACTGAGCAGTTCTTC.

A word on this clonotype: This could be a read error, since a much larger clone is one nucleotide away. Written as DNA, the CDR3 is TGTGCCAGCAGCATGGCCAGGGGATCCTACGAGCAGTTCTTC. This codes for CASSMARGSYEQFF. The chain is built from TRBV2 and TRBJ2-7; possible D gene TRBD1, 6 bases. The DNA end is a closer match to TRBJ2-1, so the J assignment may be wrong. Germline V gene lookup returns CDR1 SNHLY and CDR2 FYNNEI. The CDR3 is 14 residues long.

This clonotype was counted ten times or more. The chain has TRBV28 and TRBJ1-5; 10 nucleotides match TRBD1. Trimming took 6 bases from V and 6 from J; bases not matched to a gene: 8. Germline V gives CDR1 MDHEN, CDR2 SYDVKM. The CDR3 is 15 residues long. The CDR3 is CASSGGTGDTQPQHF. Here the CDR3 DNA reads TGTGCCAGCAGCGGGGGGACAGGGGATACTCAGCCCCAGCATTTT.

This clonotype occurred many times. The V call is TRBV28, the J call TRBJ1-5; TRBD1 agrees at 8 bases. The length of the CDR3 is 14 residues. J lost 5 bases, V lost 5 bases, and 5 bases had no gene match. The germline CDR1 and CDR2 sequences are MDHEN and SYDVKM. CDR3 sequence reads: CASSGQGGYQPQHF. CDR3 nucleotide sequence: TGTGCCAGCAGTGGACAGGGCGGCTATCAGCCCCAGCATTTT. The entire variable domain, with the rest obtained from reference TRBV28 and TRBJ1-5, is as follows: DVKVTQSSRYLVKRTGEKVFLECVQDMDHENMFWYRQDPGLGLRLIYFSYDVKMKEKGDIPEGYSVSREKKERFSLILESASTNQTSMYLCASSGQGGYQPQHFGDGTRLSIL.

This clonotype turned up a few times. Because it lacks the conserved phenylalanine or tryptophan at the end, this CDR3 is likely a read error. The chain links TRBV5-1 to TRBJ1-3; the D gene is possibly TRBD1 (5 bases). The V end lost 2 bases, the J end lost 3 bases, and 9 bases lay between the germline ends. The CDR3 is 14 amino acids. The germline V gene has CDR1 SGHRS and CDR2 YFSETQ. CDR3 loop: CASSFGADGNTIYL. CDR3 bases: TGCGCCAGCAGCTTCGGGGCAGATGGAAACACCATATATCTT.

This clonotype was seen at least ten times. V gene TRBV20-1 combines with J gene TRBJ2-7, with a weak D call TRBD1 (6 bases). The V gene's germline CDR1 is DFQATT and CDR2 SNEGSKA (reference sequence). Between the trimmed V and J ends, which lost 6 bases and 0 bases, there was a span of 15 bases. The CDR3 is 14 residues long. CDR3 sequence reads: CSALRGQFSYEQYF. Here the CDR3 DNA reads TGCAGTGCGCTCAGGGGCCAGTTCTCCTACGAGCAGTACTTC.

The V gene is TRBV20-1, the J gene TRBJ1-2; no clear D. This CDR3 has 13 amino acids. Germline V lookup: CDR1 DFQATT, CDR2 SNEGSKA (reference sequence). V gave up 3 bases and J gave up 4 bases, with 12 bases separating them. The CDR3 here is CSASAGNLYGYTF. CDR3 DNA: TGCAGTGCTAGCGCAGGAAACCTCTATGGCTACACCTTC.

In its sample, this clonotype was seen many times. The chain is built from TRBV20-1 and TRBJ2-3; D might be TRBD1 or TRBD2, each matching 6 bases. Per the germline V gene, CDR1 is DFQATT and CDR2 is SNEGSKA (reference sequence). This CDR3 spans 13 amino acids. CDR3 loop: CSERGVGADTQYF. As DNA, the CDR3 is TGCAGCGAAAGGGGGGTAGGAGCAGATACGCAGTATTTT.

This clonotype appeared many times. V gene TRBV28 combines with J gene TRBJ1-1; the match to TRBD1 covers 12 bases. Germline lookup yields CDR1 MDHEN and CDR2 SYDVKM. CDR3 length: 15 amino acids. The J segment lost 10 bases and the V segment lost 5 bases, leaving 11 bases of the junction unmatched. Here the CDR3 DNA reads TGTGCCAGCAGTCACCCCGGGACAGGGGGCGAGGGAGCTTTCTTT. This encodes CASSHPGTGGEGAFF. Looking up the rest from reference TRBV28 and TRBJ1-1 gives the full variable domain: DVKVTQSSRYLVKRTGEKVFLECVQDMDHENMFWYRQDPGLGLRLIYFSYDVKMKEKGDIPEGYSVSREKKERFSLILESASTNQTSMYLCASSHPGTGGEGAFFGQGTRLTVV.

In its sample, this clonotype was seen a few times. The chain links TRBV6-5 to TRBJ1-1; 9 bases align to TRBD1. This CDR3 is 15 amino acids long. V shed 2 bases and J 7 bases; nucleotides not matched to a gene: 8. Germline V CDR1 and CDR2: MNHEY, SVGAGI. This chain's CDR3 is CASSYLHRGPLEAFF. DNA for the CDR3: TGTGCCAGCAGTTACCTTCACAGGGGGCCTCTTGAAGCTTTCTTT.

The sample holds many counts of this clonotype. V is TRBV11-2 and J is TRBJ1-1; TRBD1 might be the D (6 bases). The germline V gene has CDR1 SGHAT and CDR2 FQNNGV. Trimming stripped 3 bases from V and 1 base from J, with 9 bases between. The CDR3 length is 14 residues. CDR3 amino acids: CASSFPDRNTEAFF. The CDR3, as DNA: TGTGCCAGCAGCTTTCCGGACAGGAACACTGAAGCTTTCTTT.

This clonotype was seen many times. The J gene is TRBJ1-2, the V gene TRBV13; 9 bases fit TRBD1. Trimming at V came to 1 base and at J to 8 bases, leaving 8 bases not matched to a gene. The CDR3 is 15 amino acids. CDR1 PRHDT and CDR2 FYEKMQ come from the germline V gene (reference sequence). The CDR3 DNA follows: TGTGCCAGCAGCTTAGCCCAAAACAGGGGGCAAGGCTACACCTTC. It encodes CASSLAQNRGQGYTF.